This T cell receptor (beta chain) came from a study of metastatic and nonmetastatic thyroid tumors. Study as a whole: For malignant and benign thyroid patients, tumor or nodule tissue and blood were the sources whose repertoires were compared. General observations from the study: Significantly greater TCR beta diversity was reportedly found in malignant thyroid tumors than in benign nodules (in blood and tumor).

Per the study methods: What underpinned the distant-metastasis classifier for papillary thyroid cancer was the set of CDR3 differences across clinicopathological groups. TCRdb re-called the PCR reads through MiXCR. The V and J calls were not made by the authors but by TCRdb's processing. The sample has approximately 30,000 clones, roughly 3.5% seen once. There were no patients who had received any treatment before thyroid surgery. The CDR3 consists of 14 residues. Germline values: CDR1 MNHNS, CDR2 SASEGT. Deletions cut 3 bases from V and 1 base from J, with 8 bases between. Notes on this clone: Its antigen is unknown.

Source material: blood. This rearrangement joins TRBV6-1 to TRBJ2-3, with D maybe TRBD1 (5 bases). The sequence came from a male donor with papillary thyroid cancer or a benign thyroid nodule (not recorded which). Some clones in this sample may be carry-over from other donors' samples. CDR3 loop: CASSDLTGTDTQYF. The DNA for the CDR3 is TGTGCCAGCAGTGACCTGACAGGCACAGATACGCAGTATTTT.